The entry below gives a single T cell receptor (beta chain) sequence along with its context. Its antigen remains unidentified. This record belongs to a study of cytotoxic CD8 clonotypes in ibrutinib-treated CLL. Study-level findings and limits: Sustained-remission and progressing patients had different sampling times.

This table comes from immunoSEQ multiplex PCR, and its TCRdb copy is limited to in-frame clones, with some not included. The top ten clones hold roughly 1.9% of a sample with 150,000 or so clones, roughly four fifths of them seen once. The receptor comes from a human donor with chronic lymphocytic leukemia. Sequencing was performed on PBMCs, taken after 12 months of ibrutinib treatment.

This chain's CDR3 is CASSQDPLAGGAYNEQFF. The CDR3 DNA follows: TGCGCCAGCAGCCAAGATCCCCTAGCGGGAGGGGCCTACAATGAGCAGTTCTTC. The chain carries TRBV4-3 and TRBJ2-1; 12 bases are shared with TRBD2. The CDR3 runs 18 residues. Germline assignment: CDR1 LGHNA and CDR2 YSLEER. V dropped 0 bases and J dropped 2; count of bases not matched to a gene: 5.